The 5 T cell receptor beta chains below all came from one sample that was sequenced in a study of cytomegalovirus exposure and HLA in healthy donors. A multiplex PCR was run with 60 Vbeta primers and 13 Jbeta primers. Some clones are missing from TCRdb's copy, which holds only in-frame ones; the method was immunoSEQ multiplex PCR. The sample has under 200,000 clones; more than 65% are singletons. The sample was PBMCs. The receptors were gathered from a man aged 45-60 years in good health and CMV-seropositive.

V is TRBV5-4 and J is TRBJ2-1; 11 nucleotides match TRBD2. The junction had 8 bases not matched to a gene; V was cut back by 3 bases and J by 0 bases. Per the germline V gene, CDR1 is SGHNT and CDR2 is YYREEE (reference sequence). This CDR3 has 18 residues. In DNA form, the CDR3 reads TGTGCCAGCAGCTGGGGGGTAGCGGGGGGGCACTCCTACAATGAGCAGTTCTTC. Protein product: CASSWGVAGGHSYNEQFF. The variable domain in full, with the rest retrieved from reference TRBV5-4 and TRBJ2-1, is ETGVTQSPTHLIKTRGQQVTLRCSSQSGHNTVSWYQQALGQGPQFIFQYYREEENGRGNFPPRFSGLQFPNYSSELNVNALELDDSALYLCASSWGVAGGHSYNEQFFGPGTRLTVL.

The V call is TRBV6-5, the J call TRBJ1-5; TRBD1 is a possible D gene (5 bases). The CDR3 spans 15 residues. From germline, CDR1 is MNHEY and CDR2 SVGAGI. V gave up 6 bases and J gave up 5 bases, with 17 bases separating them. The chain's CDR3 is CASSQGGGEYQPQHF. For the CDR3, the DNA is TGTGCCAGCAGCCAGGGTGGTGGAGAGTATCAGCCCCAGCATTTT.

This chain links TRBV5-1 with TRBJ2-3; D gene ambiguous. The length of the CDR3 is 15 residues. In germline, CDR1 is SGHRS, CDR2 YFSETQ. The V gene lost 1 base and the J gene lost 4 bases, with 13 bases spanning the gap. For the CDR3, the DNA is TGCGCCAGCAGCTTGAGAGGTCGAAGCGCAGATACGCAGTATTTT. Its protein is CASSLRGRSADTQYF. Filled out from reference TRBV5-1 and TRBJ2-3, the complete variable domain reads KAGVTQTPRYLIKTRGQQVTLSCSPISGHRSVSWYQQTPGQGLQFLFEYFSETQRNKGNFPGRFSGRQFSNSRSEMNVSTLELGDSALYLCASSLRGRSADTQYFGPGTRLTVL.

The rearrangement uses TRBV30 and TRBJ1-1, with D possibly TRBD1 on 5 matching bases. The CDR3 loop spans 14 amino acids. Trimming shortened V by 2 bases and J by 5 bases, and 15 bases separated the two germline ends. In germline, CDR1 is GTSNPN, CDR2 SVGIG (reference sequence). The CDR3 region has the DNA TGTGCCTGGAGTCAACCGAATCGGGGGACTGAAGCTTTCTTT. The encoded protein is CAWSQPNRGTEAFF.

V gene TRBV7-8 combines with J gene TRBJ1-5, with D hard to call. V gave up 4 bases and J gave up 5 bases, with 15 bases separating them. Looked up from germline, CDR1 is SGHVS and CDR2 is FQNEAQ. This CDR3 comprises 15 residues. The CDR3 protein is CASSSSRVRDQPQHF. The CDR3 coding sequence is TGTGCCAGCAGCTCGTCGAGGGTGAGGGATCAGCCCCAGCATTTT.